Below, one T cell receptor beta chain is given with its context. This entry is derived from a study of blood T cell repertoires in COVID-19. Study-level background: The cDNA or gDNA used as material had been derived from T cells, B-cell-depleted T cells, or PBMCs.

TCRdb's table, derived via immunoSEQ multiplex PCR, lists solely in-frame clones and lacks some. The sample contains about 380,000 clones, around 84% of which appear only once. The CDR3 spans 14 residues. Germline-derived CDR1 and CDR2 are LGHNT and FRNRAP. Trimming took 1 base from V and 8 from J, leaving 12 bases between them. The sequencing input was peripheral blood. This chain connects TRBV12-5 to TRBJ2-1; D possibly corresponds to TRBD2 (6 bases). This clonotype was obtained from a young woman with acute or convalescent COVID-19. CDR3 nucleotides: TGTGCTAGTGGTTTGGATTCGGGGGAGCATGAGCAGTTCTTC. Residues: CASGLDSGEHEQFF.